This T cell receptor beta chain originates from a study of shared T cell receptors in the human thymus. The ends were cut back, 4 bases at V and 0 bases at J, with 17 bases in the middle. CDR3 size: 17 residues. From germline, CDR1 is SGHRS and CDR2 YFSETQ. TCRdb's copy holds only in-frame clones and misses some; the assay was immunoSEQ multiplex PCR. The repertoire holds 630,000 or so clones, more than 70% seen once, with roughly 0.0086% in the top ten. A further study also used this sample, focusing on human thymus T cells. Per that paper: The study used thymus tissue resected during corrective heart surgery.

The specimen sequenced was thymocytes. This clonotype originated in a boy under two years old with a congenital heart defect. The gene calls are TRBV5-1 and TRBJ1-5; D perhaps matches TRBD1 (5 bases). This CDR3 is CASSPAGEPYSNQPQHF. The CDR3 DNA reads TGCGCCAGCAGCCCCGCGGGGGAACCATATAGCAATCAGCCCCAGCATTTT.